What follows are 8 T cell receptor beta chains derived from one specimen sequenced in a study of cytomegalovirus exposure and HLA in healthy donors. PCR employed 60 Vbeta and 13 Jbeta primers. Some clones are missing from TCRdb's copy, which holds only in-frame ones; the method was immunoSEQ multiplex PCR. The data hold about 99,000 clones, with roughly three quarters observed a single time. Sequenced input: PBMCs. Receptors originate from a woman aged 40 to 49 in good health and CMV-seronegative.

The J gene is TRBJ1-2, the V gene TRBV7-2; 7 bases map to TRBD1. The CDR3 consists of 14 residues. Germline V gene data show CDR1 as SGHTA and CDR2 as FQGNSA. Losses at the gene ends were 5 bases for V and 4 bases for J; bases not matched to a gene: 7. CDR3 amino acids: CASSPRDSFYGYTF. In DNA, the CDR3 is TGTGCCAGCAGCCCGAGGGACAGCTTCTATGGCTACACCTTC. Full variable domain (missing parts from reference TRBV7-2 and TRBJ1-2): GAGVSQSPSNKVTEKGKDVELRCDPISGHTALYWYRQSLGQGLEFLIYFQGNSAPDKSGLPSDRFSAERTGGSVSTLTIQRTQQEDSAVYLCASSPRDSFYGYTFGSGTRLTVV.

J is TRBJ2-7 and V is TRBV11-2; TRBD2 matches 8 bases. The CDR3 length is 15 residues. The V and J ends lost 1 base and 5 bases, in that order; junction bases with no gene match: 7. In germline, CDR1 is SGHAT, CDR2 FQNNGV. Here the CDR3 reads CASSLGGGRYDEQYF. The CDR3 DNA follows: TGTGCCAGCAGCTTAGGGGGCGGGAGGTACGACGAGCAGTACTTC.

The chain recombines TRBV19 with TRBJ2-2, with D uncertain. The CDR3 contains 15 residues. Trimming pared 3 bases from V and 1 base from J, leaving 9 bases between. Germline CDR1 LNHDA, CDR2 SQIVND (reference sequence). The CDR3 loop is CASSIWAGNTGELFF. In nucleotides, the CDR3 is TGTGCCAGTAGTATCTGGGCAGGGAACACCGGGGAGCTGTTTTTT. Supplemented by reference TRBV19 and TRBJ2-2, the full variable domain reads DGGITQSPKYLFRKEGQNVTLSCEQNLNHDAMYWYRQDPGQGLRLIYYSQIVNDFQKGDIAEGYSVSREKKESFPLTVTSAQKNPTAFYLCASSIWAGNTGELFFGEGSRLTVL.

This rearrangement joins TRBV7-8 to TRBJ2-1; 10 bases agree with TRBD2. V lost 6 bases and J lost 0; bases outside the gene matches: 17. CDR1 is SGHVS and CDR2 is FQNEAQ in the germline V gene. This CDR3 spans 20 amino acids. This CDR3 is CASRLRLAGIVRGSYNEQFF. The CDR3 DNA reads TGTGCCAGCAGACTCAGACTAGCGGGTATTGTACGTGGCTCCTACAATGAGCAGTTCTTC. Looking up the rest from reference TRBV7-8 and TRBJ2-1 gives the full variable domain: GAGVSQSPRYKVAKRGQDVALRCDPISGHVSLFWYQQALGQGPEFLTYFQNEAQLDKSGLPSDRFFAERPEGSVSTLKIQRTQQEDSAVYLCASRLRLAGIVRGSYNEQFFGPGTRLTVL.

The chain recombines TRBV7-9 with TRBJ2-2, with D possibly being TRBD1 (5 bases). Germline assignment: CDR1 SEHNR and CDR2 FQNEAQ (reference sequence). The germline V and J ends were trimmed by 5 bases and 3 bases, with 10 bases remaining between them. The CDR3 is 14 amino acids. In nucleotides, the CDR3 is TGTGCCAGCAGCCCCTCCAGGGACACCGGGGAGCTGTTTTTT. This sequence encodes CASSPSRDTGELFF.

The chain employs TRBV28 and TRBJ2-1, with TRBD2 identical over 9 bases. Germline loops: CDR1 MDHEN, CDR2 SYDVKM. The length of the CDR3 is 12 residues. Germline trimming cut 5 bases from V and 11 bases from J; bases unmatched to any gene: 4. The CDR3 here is CASSLTSGQQFF. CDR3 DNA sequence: TGTGCCAGCAGTCTCACTAGCGGGCAGCAGTTCTTC.

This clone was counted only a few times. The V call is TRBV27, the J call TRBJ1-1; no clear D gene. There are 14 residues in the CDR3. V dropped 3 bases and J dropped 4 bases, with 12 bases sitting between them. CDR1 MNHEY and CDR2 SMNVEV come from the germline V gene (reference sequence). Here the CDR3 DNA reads TGTGCCAGCAGTTTGGGTACTCCGGGCACTGAAGCTTTCTTT. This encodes CASSLGTPGTEAFF.

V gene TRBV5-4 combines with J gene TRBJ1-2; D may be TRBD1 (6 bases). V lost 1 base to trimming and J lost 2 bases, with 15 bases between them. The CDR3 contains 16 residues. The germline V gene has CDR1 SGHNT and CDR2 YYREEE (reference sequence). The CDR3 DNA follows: TGTGCCAGCAGCTTGACAGGGACTATTAAAAACTATGGCTACACCTTC. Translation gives CASSLTGTIKNYGYTF.